Listed here are 21 T cell receptor beta chains from one sample, sequenced in a study of blood T cell repertoires in COVID-19. The data were produced by immunoSEQ multiplex PCR, yet TCRdb's version contains in-frame clones alone and is incomplete. The sample lists some 220,000 clones; roughly 84% were seen once. The sample taken for sequencing was peripheral blood. Source of these receptors: a man aged 50 to 60 with active or convalescent COVID-19.

The V gene is TRBV11-2, the J gene TRBJ1-6; the D gene is possibly TRBD1 (6 bases). Germline CDR1 reads SGHAT; CDR2 reads FQNNGV. The V end was cut by 6 bases, the J end by 9 bases, with 12 bases between. This CDR3 contains 13 residues. The CDR3 nucleotides are TGTGCCAGCAGGCGGGGGGGGGCTTCACCCCTCCACTTT. Protein sequence: CASRRGGASPLHF. Based on the CDR3 plus reference TRBV11-2 and TRBJ1-6, the full variable domain is EAGVAQSPRYKIIEKRQSVAFWCNPISGHATLYWYQQILGQGPKLLIQFQNNGVVDDSQLPKDRFSAERLKGVDSTLKIQPAKLEDSAVYLCASRRGGASPLHFGNGTRLTVT.

This chain uses TRBV6-5 with TRBJ1-1, with D hard to call. This CDR3 is built from 15 residues. Germline-derived CDR1 and CDR2 are MNHEY and SVGAGI. Trimming shortened V by 0 bases and J by 4 bases, and 12 bases separated the two germline ends. CDR3 in DNA: TGTGCCAGCAGTTACTCTGCGGCTCCGAGCACTGAAGCTTTCTTT. Amino acids: CASSYSAAPSTEAFF.

For this clone: The DNA is left out, because the CDR3 cannot be placed on it with certainty; the CDR3 is given as TCRdb lists it. This rearrangement joins TRBV2 to TRBJ1-6. Inclusive of both ends, the CDR3 amounts to 15 amino acids. Germline CDR1 and CDR2: SNHLY and FYNNEI. CDR3 sequence reads: CASILGRGGNSPLHF.

The rearrangement links TRBV3-1 (or the pseudogene TRBV3-2) to TRBJ2-7; D not certain. The CDR3 is 12 residues long. Trimming removed 0 bases at V and 7 bases at J, with 7 bases between. Per the germline V gene, CDR1 is LGHDT and CDR2 is YNNKEL (reference sequence). This CDR3 is CASSQDRWEQYV. In DNA form, the CDR3 reads TGTGCCAGCAGCCAAGATAGATGGGAGCAGTACGTC.

This clone was counted once. The rearrangement joins TRBV5-4 to TRBJ2-5; 8 bases are a match to TRBD2. V dropped 7 bases and J dropped 0; count of bases not matched to a gene: 5. The germline gives CDR1 SGHNT, CDR2 YYREEE (reference sequence). CDR3 length equals 14 residues. The CDR3 loop reads CASGPSGYQETQYF. Written as DNA, the CDR3 is TGTGCCAGCGGGCCTAGCGGGTACCAAGAGACCCAGTACTTC.

The chain employs TRBV4-1 and TRBJ1-4, with D perhaps matching TRBD1 (5 bases). Germline lookup yields CDR1 MGHRA and CDR2 YSYEKL. V was shortened by 2 bases and J by 6 bases, with 16 bases between the two germline ends. The CDR3 is made up of 16 amino acids. DNA for the CDR3: TGCGCCAGCAGCCAAAGAGGGAGGGGCGTTGATGAAAAACTGTTTTTT. This translates into CASSQRGRGVDEKLFF.

This rearrangement joins TRBV5-1 to TRBJ2-1; D is undetermined. Germline CDR1 is SGHRS and CDR2 is YFSETQ. Trimming took off 0 bases at V and 0 bases at J, with 4 bases between the two ends. The CDR3 loop spans 14 amino acids. The DNA of the CDR3 is TGCGCCAGCAGCTTGGGCGACTCCTACAATGAGCAGTTCTTC. This codes for CASSLGDSYNEQFF. Looking up the rest from reference TRBV5-1 and TRBJ2-1 gives the full variable domain: KAGVTQTPRYLIKTRGQQVTLSCSPISGHRSVSWYQQTPGQGLQFLFEYFSETQRNKGNFPGRFSGRQFSNSRSEMNVSTLELGDSALYLCASSLGDSYNEQFFGPGTRLTVL.

V usage is TRBV6-5 and J usage is TRBJ1-1; maybe TRBD1 (5 bases). The CDR3 consists of 13 residues. Trimming took 7 bases from V and 4 from J, leaving 13 bases between them. Germline loops: CDR1 MNHEY, CDR2 SVGAGI. The chain's CDR3 is CASTTAGGTEAFF. The CDR3 nucleotides read TGTGCCAGCACTACAGCCGGGGGCACTGAAGCTTTCTTT.

The chain couples TRBV2 to TRBJ2-1; D might be TRBD1 (5 bases). This CDR3 contains 13 residues. From germline, CDR1 is SNHLY and CDR2 FYNNEI. Trimming left V 10 bases short and J 5 bases short, with 15 bases between. CDR3 protein: CANGYARDNEQFF. DNA of the CDR3: TGTGCCAACGGCTACGCCAGGGACAATGAGCAGTTCTTC.

The V gene is TRBV15, the J gene TRBJ2-3, with D perhaps matching TRBD2 (5 bases). Germline-derived CDR1 and CDR2 are LNHNV and YYDKDF (reference sequence). Trimming cost V 6 bases and J 0 bases, with 13 bases left between them. The CDR3 runs to 15 residues. CDR3 bases: TGTGCCACCAGTGGGGTAGCGCTTAGCACAGATACGCAGTATTTT. Amino acid sequence: CATSGVALSTDTQYF. The full variable domain, its missing parts supplied by reference TRBV15 and TRBJ2-3, is DAMVIQNPRYQVTQFGKPVTLSCSQTLNHNVMYWYQQKSSQAPKLLFHYYDKDFNNEADTPDNFQSRRPNTSFCFLDIRSPGLGDTAMYLCATSGVALSTDTQYFGPGTRLTVL.

The chain has TRBV7-3 and TRBJ2-3; 7 nucleotides agree with TRBD2. Germline CDR1 and CDR2: SGHTA and FQGTGA. With 5 bases clipped from V and 3 bases from J, the junction kept 5 bases outside the gene matches. The CDR3 has 14 amino acids. In DNA form, the CDR3 reads TGTGCCAGCAGCAATTCCGGGGGGACAGATACGCAGTATTTT. As protein: CASSNSGGTDTQYF. The full variable domain, its missing parts supplied by reference TRBV7-3 and TRBJ2-3, is GAGVSQTPSNKVTEKGKYVELRCDPISGHTALYWYRQSLGQGPEFLIYFQGTGAADDSGLPNDRFFAVRPEGSVSTLKIQRTERGDSAVYLCASSNSGGTDTQYFGPGTRLTVL.

The rearrangement uses TRBV9 and TRBJ2-3; D ambiguous. Germline V gene sequence: CDR1 SGDLS, CDR2 YYNGEE. The CDR3 extends over 12 amino acids. Trimming shortened V by 4 bases and J by 0 bases, and 3 bases separated the two germline ends. The DNA of the CDR3 is TGTGCCAGCAGCCGGAGCACAGATACGCAGTATTTT. Protein sequence: CASSRSTDTQYF.

The chain joins TRBV6-2 or TRBV6-3 to TRBJ1-2; the match to TRBD1 covers 9 bases. Trimming took 2 bases from V and 2 from J; bases not matched to a gene: 0. Per germline, CDR1 MNHEY and CDR2 SVGEGT. CDR3 length: 14 residues. In DNA form, the CDR3 reads TGTGCCAGCAGTTACGGACAGGGGAACTATGGCTACACCTTC. It yields the protein CASSYGQGNYGYTF.

The sample holds one count of this clone. The J gene is TRBJ2-7, the V gene TRBV7-2, with 11 bases matching TRBD2. The CDR3 consists of 16 residues. J was trimmed by 7 bases and V by 5 bases; bases with no gene match: 13. Germline-derived CDR1 and CDR2 are SGHTA and FQGNSA. The CDR3 region is CASSLSGTSGFREQYF. In nucleotides, the CDR3 is TGTGCCAGCAGCCTTTCCGGGACTAGCGGATTTCGGGAGCAGTACTTC.

This chain uses TRBV5-1 with TRBJ2-2; tentative D call: TRBD1 (6 bases). Germline V CDR1 and CDR2: SGHRS, YFSETQ. CDR3 length equals 14 residues. V lost 2 bases to trimming and J lost 12 bases, with 17 bases between them. In nucleotides, the CDR3 is TGCGCCAGCAGCTTAACAGGGTATCATACCCAGCTGTTTTTT. It translates to CASSLTGYHTQLFF. Full variable domain (rest looked up from reference TRBV5-1 and TRBJ2-2): KAGVTQTPRYLIKTRGQQVTLSCSPISGHRSVSWYQQTPGQGLQFLFEYFSETQRNKGNFPGRFSGRQFSNSRSEMNVSTLELGDSALYLCASSLTGYHTQLFFGEGSRLTVL.

In its sample, this clone was seen a few times. The V call is TRBV3-1 (or the pseudogene TRBV3-2), the J call TRBJ2-3; 9 bases are a match to TRBD1. V trimming: 2 bases; J trimming: 6 bases; junction bases outside the gene matches: 3. Germline CDR1 reads LGHDT; CDR2 reads YNNKEL (reference sequence). This CDR3 contains 14 residues. The CDR3 reads CASSQRTGVDTQYF. The CDR3 DNA follows: TGTGCCAGCAGCCAAAGGACAGGGGTGGATACGCAGTATTTT.

The chain employs TRBV18 and TRBJ1-5, with 8 bases aligning to TRBD1. V lost 6 bases, J lost 6 bases, and 10 bases stayed unmatched. From germline, CDR1 is KGHSH and CDR2 LQKENI. CDR3 length: 15 amino acids. CDR3 sequence (DNA): TGTGCCAGCTCCCATAAGGACAGGGTGGGTCAGCCCCAGCATTTT. Amino acids: CASSHKDRVGQPQHF.

The chain is built from TRBV29-1 and TRBJ2-1, with D maybe TRBD2 (5 bases). There are 15 residues in the CDR3. V lost 5 bases and J 0 bases, leaving 14 bases between the germline ends. Germline-derived CDR1 and CDR2 are SQVTM and ANQGSEA. The chain's CDR3 is CSVLGSPYSYNEQFF. The CDR3, as DNA: TGCAGCGTTCTGGGGAGCCCTTACTCCTACAATGAGCAGTTCTTC.

The chain links TRBV10-3 to TRBJ2-7; perhaps TRBD1 as D (6 bases). The CDR3 runs 14 residues. V was cut by 10 bases and J by 4 bases, with 20 bases left in between. The germline V gene has CDR1 ENHRY and CDR2 SYGVKD. CDR3 residues: CATADVRQGYEQYF. The CDR3, as DNA: TGTGCCACTGCCGACGTGCGTCAGGGGTACGAGCAGTACTTC.

The chain uses TRBV11-2 and TRBJ2-5; 8 bases map to TRBD1. V shed 4 bases and J 5 bases; nucleotides not matched to a gene: 15. There are 17 residues in the CDR3. CDR1 and CDR2 (germline): SGHAT, FQNNGV. CDR3 loop: CASSSAFLGQGWETQYF. The CDR3 DNA reads as TGTGCCAGCAGCTCGGCCTTCCTTGGACAGGGCTGGGAGACCCAGTACTTC.

The chain joins TRBV18 to TRBJ2-1; 12 bases match TRBD1. J was trimmed by 1 base and V by 3 bases; bases with no gene match: 10. The CDR3 contains 19 residues. In germline, CDR1 is KGHSH, CDR2 LQKENI. The DNA for the CDR3 is TGTGCCAGCTCACCGCAACCGGGACAGGGGGCGCGATCCTACAATGAGCAGTTCTTC. Its translation: CASSPQPGQGARSYNEQFF.